These T cell receptor beta chains were read from a single sample in a study of molecular identifiers for immune sequencing clone quantification. TCRdb passed the PCR reads through MiXCR, listing each CDR3 protein once. This table has 50,000 to 70,000 distinct CDR3 sequences, 15% to 20% appearing once. Sequencing used naive CD8+ T cells from blood, with Jurkat cell RNA spiked in. These receptors all come from a human donor in good health. Some libraries in this study had Jurkat cell RNA spiked in. CDR3s include the opening cysteine and the closing phenylalanine or tryptophan. The order of the fields is V gene, D gene, clone size, J gene, CDR3 protein, CDR3 DNA. D genes are given only for firm matches. Rows give clone size only sometimes, using once, few, many, or a class for an expanded clone.

TRBV7-9,-,many,TRBJ2-7,CASSLASIFNEQYF,TGTGCCAGCAGCTTAGCGTCTATATTCAACGAGCAGTACTTC
TRBV7-2,TRBD2,many,TRBJ2-7,CASSSSGTSYEQYF,TGTGCCAGCAGCTCTAGCGGGACGTCGTACGAGCAGTACTTC
TRBV29-1,TRBD2,-,TRBJ2-3,CSDRSGTATDTQYF,TGCAGCGACCGGAGCGGGACTGCTACAGATACGCAGTATTTT
TRBV3-1,-,-,TRBJ2-7,CASSQVVEGPRPYEQYF,TGTGCCAGCAGCCAAGTAGTTGAGGGGCCCCGTCCCTACGAGCAGTACTTC
TRBV14,-,-,TRBJ2-1,CASSLVPNEQFF,TGTGCCAGCAGCCTCGTACCCAATGAGCAGTTCTTC
TRBV29-1,-,-,TRBJ1-6,CSVESETYNSPLHF,TGCAGCGTTGAAAGTGAAACTTATAATTCACCCCTCCACTTT
TRBV7-2,-,many,TRBJ2-7,CASSLVQLTYEQYF,TGTGCCAGCAGCTTAGTGCAGCTAACCTACGAGCAGTACTTC
TRBV27,TRBD2,-,TRBJ2-7,CASSELAGGYEQYF,TGTGCCAGCAGTGAACTAGCGGGAGGATACGAGCAGTACTTC
TRBV6-2/TRBV6-3,-,many,TRBJ2-3,CASSYEQVADTQYF,TGTGCCAGCAGTTACGAACAGGTTGCAGATACGCAGTATTTT
TRBV7-9,-,many,TRBJ2-6,CASSVSSGANVLTF,TGTGCCAGCAGCGTTTCGTCTGGGGCCAACGTCCTGACTTTC
TRBV9,TRBD2,many,TRBJ2-3,CASSVAPPGLAGDTQYF,TGTGCCAGCAGCGTAGCTCCTCCGGGACTAGCGGGAGATACGCAGTATTTT
TRBV7-6,-,many,TRBJ2-5,CASSLGEAEGFQETQYF,TGTGCCAGCAGCTTAGGAGAGGCAGAGGGATTCCAAGAGACCCAGTACTTC
TRBV20-1,-,many,TRBJ2-7,CSARKGSYEQYF,TGCAGTGCTAGGAAGGGTTCCTACGAGCAGTACTTC
TRBV11-2,TRBD1,few,TRBJ1-4,CASTTNRGLGEKLFF,TGTGCCAGCACTACAAACAGGGGCCTTGGTGAAAAACTGTTTTTT
TRBV7-9,TRBD2,few,TRBJ2-1,CASSHGIGSSSGRASEQFF,TGTGCCAGCAGCCATGGGATCGGGAGCTCTAGCGGGAGGGCTTCTGAGCAGTTCTTC
TRBV28,-,many,TRBJ1-5,CASSFRQGTNQPQHF,TGTGCCAGCAGTTTCCGGCAGGGGACAAATCAGCCCCAGCATTTT
TRBV13,-,many,TRBJ1-1,CASSFTGSRGWTEAFF,TGTGCCAGCAGCTTCACAGGGTCGAGGGGTTGGACTGAAGCTTTCTTT
TRBV7-8,-,few,TRBJ2-1,CASSPSVYNEQFF,TGTGCCAGCAGCCCTTCGGTTTACAATGAGCAGTTCTTC
TRBV6-5,TRBD2,many,TRBJ2-2,CASSLGTSGSPGTGELFF,TGTGCCAGCAGTTTGGGGACTAGCGGGAGCCCGGGCACCGGGGAGCTGTTTTTT
TRBV5-6,-,many,TRBJ2-1,CASSLYTNEQFF,TGTGCCAGCAGCTTGTATACGAATGAGCAGTTCTTC
TRBV11-2,-,once,TRBJ2-7,CAGSLGGYEQYF,TGTGCCGGCAGCTTAGGGGGGTACGAGCAGTACTTC
TRBV27,-,many,TRBJ2-5,CASSLLQGGVIQYF,TGTGCCAGCAGTCTCTTACAGGGAGGGGTGATCCAGTACTTC
TRBV20-1,-,many,TRBJ2-2,CSAKALFENTGELFF,TGCAGTGCCAAGGCCCTTTTTGAGAACACCGGGGAGCTGTTTTTT
TRBV7-9,TRBD2,few,TRBJ2-7,CASSFVTSELGQYF,TGTGCCAGCAGCTTTGTTACTAGCGAACTTGGGCAGTACTTC
TRBV2,-,many,TRBJ2-5,CASRSGQETQYF,TGTGCCAGCAGGTCAGGCCAAGAGACCCAGTACTTC
TRBV7-8,-,many,TRBJ2-2,CASSLGLWAENTGELFF,TGTGCCAGCAGCTTAGGGCTTTGGGCGGAGAACACCGGGGAGCTGTTTTTT
TRBV11-3,-,-,TRBJ2-1,CASSLVANPHNEQFF,TGTGCCAGCAGCTTAGTAGCGAACCCCCACAATGAGCAGTTCTTC
TRBV7-9,TRBD2,many,TRBJ2-7,CASSLTAGLSYEQYF,TGTGCCAGCAGCTTGACAGCGGGACTCTCCTACGAGCAGTACTTC
TRBV11-2,-,many,TRBJ2-7,CASSLTPAYEQYF,TGTGCCAGCTCTTTAACCCCGGCCTACGAGCAGTACTTC
TRBV20-1,TRBD2,many,TRBJ2-7,CSARGPPSGAEEQYF,TGCAGTGCTAGAGGACCTCCTAGCGGGGCCGAGGAGCAGTACTTC
TRBV20-1,-,many,TRBJ1-1,CSASGGFNTEAFF,TGCAGTGCTTCCGGGGGGTTTAACACTGAAGCTTTCTTT
TRBV29-1,-,-,TRBJ1-2,CSVEGRDYGYTF,TGCAGCGTTGAAGGACGGGACTATGGCTACACCTTC
TRBV12-3/TRBV12-4,TRBD1,many,TRBJ2-3,CASSHGTGDQVTQYF,TGTGCCAGCAGTCACGGGACAGGTGACCAGGTCACGCAGTATTTT
TRBV20-1,-,many,TRBJ1-2,CSARDLFQSGSYYGYTF,TGCAGTGCTAGAGATCTTTTCCAATCCGGGAGTTATTATGGCTACACCTTC
TRBV7-8,-,many,TRBJ2-1,CASSSWQVSYNEQFF,TGTGCCAGCAGCTCGTGGCAGGTTTCCTACAATGAGCAGTTCTTC
TRBV19,-,many,TRBJ1-5,CASNGRWGLGPQHF,TGTGCCAGTAATGGTAGGTGGGGCCTCGGGCCCCAGCATTTT
TRBV24-1,TRBD1,many,TRBJ2-3,CATRQGDADTQYF,TGTGCCACCAGACAGGGGGATGCAGATACGCAGTATTTT
TRBV5-1,-,many,TRBJ2-3,CASSLEVYPTDTQYF,TGCGCCAGCAGCTTGGAGGTTTACCCCACAGATACGCAGTATTTT
TRBV27,-,many,TRBJ1-1,CASSPSSGPANTEAFF,TGTGCCAGCAGTCCCTCTTCTGGGCCCGCGAACACTGAAGCTTTCTTT
TRBV11-2,TRBD1,many,TRBJ1-4,CASSLGQGAFLEKLFF,TGTGCCAGCAGCTTAGGACAGGGGGCTTTTTTAGAAAAACTGTTTTTT
TRBV19,TRBD2,few,TRBJ2-7,CASSIAPGRDYEQYF,TGTGCCAGTAGTATAGCCCCCGGGAGGGACTACGAGCAGTACTTC
TRBV11-2,TRBD2,-,TRBJ2-7,CASSSRTAGLVVAEQYF,TGTGCCAGCAGCTCAAGAACAGCGGGACTAGTTGTAGCCGAGCAGTACTTC
TRBV27,TRBD2,many,TRBJ2-7,CASSPTLAGGPHEQYF,TGTGCCAGCAGTCCGACCTTAGCGGGAGGGCCCCACGAGCAGTACTTC
TRBV27,TRBD1,many,TRBJ1-1,CASNGDRGSRTEAFF,TGTGCCAGCAACGGTGACAGGGGATCGAGGACTGAAGCTTTCTTT
TRBV27,-,few,TRBJ2-7,CASSYTLGTVGEQYF,TGTGCCAGCAGCTATACCTTGGGGACCGTCGGCGAGCAGTACTTC
TRBV12-5,-,-,TRBJ2-5,CASGLVQRGVTQYF,TGTGCTAGTGGTTTGGTACAAAGGGGGGTGACCCAGTACTTC
TRBV4-3,TRBD1,-,TRBJ2-7,CASSQDGRGQGHYEQYF,TGCGCCAGCAGCCAAGACGGACGAGGACAGGGGCACTACGAGCAGTACTTC
TRBV4-1,TRBD1,many,TRBJ2-7,CASSLGQGNYEQYF,TGCGCCAGCAGCCTGGGACAGGGGAACTACGAGCAGTACTTC
TRBV27,-,-,TRBJ1-1,CASSSLMRQNTEAFF,TGTGCCAGCAGTTCGCTAATGAGACAGAACACTGAAGCTTTCTTT
TRBV13,-,once,TRBJ2-3,CASSLGASTRRTDTQYF,TGTGCCAGCAGCTTAGGAGCCTCTACCCGGCGGACAGATACGCAGTATTTT
TRBV28,-,many,TRBJ2-1,CASSFGRSVYNEQFF,TGTGCCAGCAGTTTTGGGCGAAGCGTATACAATGAGCAGTTCTTC
TRBV12-3/TRBV12-4,TRBD1,-,TRBJ1-4,CASSPSRDRGQKEKLFF,TGTGCCAGCAGCCCGTCCCGGGACAGGGGGCAAAAAGAAAAACTGTTTTTT
TRBV7-2,TRBD2,-,TRBJ2-7,CASSLATTSGYEQYF,TGTGCCAGCAGCTTAGCGACGACTAGCGGCTACGAGCAGTACTTC
TRBV5-1,TRBD1,-,TRBJ2-1,CASSLGQGEHNEQFF,TGCGCCAGCAGCCTGGGACAGGGAGAGCACAATGAGCAGTTCTTC
TRBV9,TRBD2,-,TRBJ2-1,CASSVRLAADYNEQFF,TGTGCCAGCAGCGTTCGTCTAGCGGCAGACTACAATGAGCAGTTCTTC
TRBV7-8,-,many,TRBJ1-1,CASSLVVAEAFF,TGTGCCAGCAGCTTAGTTGTGGCTGAAGCTTTCTTT
TRBV7-2,-,-,TRBJ2-1,CASGLLGGGDNEQFF,TGTGCCAGCGGCTTGTTAGGGGGCGGGGACAATGAGCAGTTCTTC